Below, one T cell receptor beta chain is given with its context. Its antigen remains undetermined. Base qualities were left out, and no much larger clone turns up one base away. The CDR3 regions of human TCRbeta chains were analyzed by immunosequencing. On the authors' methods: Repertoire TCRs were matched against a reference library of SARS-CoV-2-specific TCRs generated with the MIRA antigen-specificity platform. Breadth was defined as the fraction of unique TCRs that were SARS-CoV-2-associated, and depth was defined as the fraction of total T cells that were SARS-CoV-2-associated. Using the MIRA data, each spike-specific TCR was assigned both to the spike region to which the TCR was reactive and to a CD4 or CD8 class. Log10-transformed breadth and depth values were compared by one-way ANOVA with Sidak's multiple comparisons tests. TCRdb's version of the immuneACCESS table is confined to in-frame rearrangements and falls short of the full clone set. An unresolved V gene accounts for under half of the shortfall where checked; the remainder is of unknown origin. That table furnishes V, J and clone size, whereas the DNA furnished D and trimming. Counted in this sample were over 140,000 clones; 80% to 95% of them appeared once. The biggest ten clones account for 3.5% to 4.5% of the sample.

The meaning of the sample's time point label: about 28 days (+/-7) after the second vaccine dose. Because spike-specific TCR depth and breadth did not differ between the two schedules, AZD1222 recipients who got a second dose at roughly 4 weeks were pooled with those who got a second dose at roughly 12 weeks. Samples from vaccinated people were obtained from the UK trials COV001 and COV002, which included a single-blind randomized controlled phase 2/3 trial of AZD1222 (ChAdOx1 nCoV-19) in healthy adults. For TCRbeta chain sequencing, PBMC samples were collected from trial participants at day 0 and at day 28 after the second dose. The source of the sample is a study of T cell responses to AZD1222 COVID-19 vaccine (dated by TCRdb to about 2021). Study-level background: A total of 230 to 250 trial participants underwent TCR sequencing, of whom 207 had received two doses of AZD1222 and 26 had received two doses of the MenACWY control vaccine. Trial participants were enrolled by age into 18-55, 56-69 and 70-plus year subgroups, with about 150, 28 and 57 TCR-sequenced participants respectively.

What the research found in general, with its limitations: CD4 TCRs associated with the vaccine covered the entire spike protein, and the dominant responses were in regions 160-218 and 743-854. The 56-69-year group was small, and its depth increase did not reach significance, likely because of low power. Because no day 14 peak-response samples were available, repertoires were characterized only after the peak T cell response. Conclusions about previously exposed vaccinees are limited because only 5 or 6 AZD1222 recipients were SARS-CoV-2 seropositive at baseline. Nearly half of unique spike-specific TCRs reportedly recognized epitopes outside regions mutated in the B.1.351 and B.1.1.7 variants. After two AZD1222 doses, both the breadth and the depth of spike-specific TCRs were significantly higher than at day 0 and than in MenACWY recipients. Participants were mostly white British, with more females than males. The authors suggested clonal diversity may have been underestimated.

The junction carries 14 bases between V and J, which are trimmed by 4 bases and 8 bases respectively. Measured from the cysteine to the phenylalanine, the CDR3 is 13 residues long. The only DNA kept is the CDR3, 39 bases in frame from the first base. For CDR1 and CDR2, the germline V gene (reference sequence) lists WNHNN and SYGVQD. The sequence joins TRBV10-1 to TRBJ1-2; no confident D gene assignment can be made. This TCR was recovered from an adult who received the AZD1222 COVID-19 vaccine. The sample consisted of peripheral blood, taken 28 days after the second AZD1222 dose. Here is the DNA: TGCGCCAGCAGTGGGTCGTTGGTATCCGGCTACACCTTC. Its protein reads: CASSGSLVSGYTF.